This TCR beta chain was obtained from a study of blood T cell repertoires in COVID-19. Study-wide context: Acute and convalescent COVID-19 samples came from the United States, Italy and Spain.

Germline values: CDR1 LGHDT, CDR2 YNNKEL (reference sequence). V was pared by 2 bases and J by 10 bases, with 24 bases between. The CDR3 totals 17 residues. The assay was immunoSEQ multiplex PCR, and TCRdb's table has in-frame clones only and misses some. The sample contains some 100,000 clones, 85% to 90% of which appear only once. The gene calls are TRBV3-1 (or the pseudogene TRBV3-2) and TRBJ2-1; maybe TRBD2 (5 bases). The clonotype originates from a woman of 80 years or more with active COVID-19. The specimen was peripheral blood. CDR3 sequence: CASSQSLSRRASGEQFF. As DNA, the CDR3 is TGTGCCAGCAGCCAAAGCCTTAGTAGGCGGGCTTCCGGGGAGCAGTTCTTC.